The 20 T cell receptor beta chains below come from one sample, sequenced in a study of graft-versus-host responses after intestinal transplantation (dated by TCRdb to the early 2020s). Library creation used the immunoSEQ multiplex PCR assay. Sourced from immuneACCESS, this table was stored by TCRdb with only in-frame sequences that have V and J called. A share of the clones is absent; for the studies checked, an unresolved V gene accounts for under half, and the remainder has no known explanation. Within this sample are roughly 100,000 clones, with about 88% of them counted one time only. More than 0.8% of the sample is in the top ten clones. Interpreted using the paper, the time point label stands for: cells obtained before transplantation from donor or recipient. The antigens of these receptors remain unknown. This material consisted of unstimulated CD4+ T cells sorted from spleen or lymph node cells, taken before intestinal transplant. Receptors originate from a human donor who received an intestinal transplant.

The chain employs TRBV25-1 and TRBJ2-7; 13 bases line up with TRBD2. Trimming took 5 bases from V and 3 from J; bases not matched to a gene: 1. The CDR3 is 14 amino acids. Germline CDR1 is MGHDK and CDR2 is SYGVNS. The CDR3 here is CASSRTSGGYEQYF. The CDR3, as DNA: TGTGCCAGCAGTCGGACTAGCGGGGGCTACGAGCAGTACTTC.

The rearrangement uses TRBV6-6 and TRBJ1-4; no reliable D call. Germline V gives CDR1 MNHNY, CDR2 SVGAGI (reference sequence). The CDR3 contains 11 residues. V lost 5 bases and J 13 bases, leaving 11 bases between the germline ends. Here the CDR3 reads CASSNGLGLFF. The CDR3, as DNA: TGTGCCAGCAGTAACGGCCTAGGACTGTTTTTT.

CDR3 sequence: CASSIQNRDGYTF. For the CDR3, the DNA is TGTGCCAGCAGTATACAAAACAGGGATGGCTACACCTTC. The chain has TRBV2 and TRBJ1-2; a weak D match, TRBD1 (6 bases). CDR1 is SNHLY and CDR2 is FYNNEI in the germline V gene. There are 13 residues in the CDR3. V lost 5 bases and J 6 bases, leaving 13 bases between the germline ends.

This chain connects TRBV12-5 to TRBJ2-7; 7 bases line up with TRBD1. Germline CDR1 LGHNT, CDR2 FRNRAP. The V gene end was trimmed by 0 bases and the J gene end by 2 bases; junction bases not matched to a gene: 7. The CDR3 is 16 amino acids. CDR3 protein: CASGLVTGTATYEQYF. CDR3 DNA sequence: TGTGCTAGTGGTTTGGTTACCGGGACAGCAACCTACGAGCAGTACTTC.

This clone was seen a handful of times. The genes are TRBV5-6 and TRBJ1-1; D is undetermined. The CDR3 extends over 15 amino acids. The germline V and J ends were trimmed by 0 bases and 0 bases, with 9 bases remaining between them. Germline V lookup: CDR1 SGHDT, CDR2 YYEEEE. CDR3 DNA: TGTGCCAGCAGCTTGGAACAGCTCATGAACACTGAAGCTTTCTTT. Translating it yields CASSLEQLMNTEAFF.

The chain joins TRBV7-2 to TRBJ2-1; D gene ambiguous. The CDR3 runs to 12 residues. Germline V lookup: CDR1 SGHTA, CDR2 FQGNSA. Trimming pared 3 bases from V and 8 bases from J, leaving 8 bases between. The DNA for the CDR3 is TGTGCCAGCAGCTTCAGTGGAGATGAGCAGTTCTTC. Translation: CASSFSGDEQFF.

In the case of this clone: The same CDR3 is also encoded by other DNA sequences in this sample. For the CDR3, the DNA is TGTGCCAGCAGCGTAGGAACTAGCGGGGTCCAAGAGACCCAGTACTTC. Its protein product is CASSVGTSGVQETQYF. The chain carries TRBV9 and TRBJ2-5; 10 nucleotides align to TRBD2. Germline CDR1 SGDLS, CDR2 YYNGEE. The CDR3 is 16 amino acids. Losses at the gene ends were 0 bases for V and 1 base for J; bases not matched to a gene: 3. The full variable domain, rest sourced from reference TRBV9 and TRBJ2-5, is DSGVTQTPKHLITATGQRVTLRCSPRSGDLSVYWYQQSLDQGLQFLIQYYNGEERAKGNILERFSAQQFPDLHSELNLSSLELGDSALYFCASSVGTSGVQETQYFGPGTRLLVL.

The chain is built from TRBV7-2 and TRBJ1-2; D remains unclear. The CDR3 consists of 11 residues. V was clipped by 2 bases and J by 7 bases, with 5 bases between them. The germline V gene encodes CDR1 SGHTA and CDR2 FQGNSA. As DNA, the CDR3 is TGTGCCAGCAGCTTATTCCGTGGCTACACCTTC. Translating gives CASSLFRGYTF.

CDR3 amino acids: CASTTDRVETQYF. The CDR3 DNA reads as TGTGCCAGCACTACAGACAGGGTGGAGACCCAGTACTTC. The J gene is TRBJ2-5, the V gene TRBV2, with 7 nucleotides matching TRBD1. The J segment lost 5 bases and the V segment lost 7 bases, leaving 7 bases of the junction unmatched. In germline, CDR1 is SNHLY, CDR2 FYNNEI. The CDR3 extends over 13 amino acids.

The chain couples TRBV6-5 to TRBJ2-7; 7 bases agree with TRBD1. With 6 bases clipped from V and 0 bases from J, the junction kept 5 bases outside the gene matches. The length of the CDR3 is 14 residues. Per germline, CDR1 MNHEY and CDR2 SVGAGI. The chain's CDR3 is CASSSRGSSYEQYF. The CDR3 DNA is TGTGCCAGCAGCTCCAGGGGGAGCTCCTACGAGCAGTACTTC.

The chain employs TRBV7-9 and TRBJ1-1, with D possibly being TRBD1 (5 bases). This CDR3 is 16 amino acids long. V was cut by 4 bases and J by 0 bases, with 15 bases left in between. The germline V gene has CDR1 SEHNR and CDR2 FQNEAQ (reference sequence). This chain's CDR3 is CASSSQQGSMNTEAFF. The CDR3 bases are TGTGCCAGCAGCTCTCAGCAGGGATCTATGAACACTGAAGCTTTCTTT.

The rearrangement joins TRBV5-4 to TRBJ2-7; 9 bases agree with TRBD1. Germline CDR1 and CDR2: SGHNT and YYREEE (reference sequence). The CDR3 has 14 amino acids. V lost 4 bases, J lost 3 bases, and 5 bases stayed unmatched. For the CDR3, the DNA is TGTGCCAGCAGCGTCGACAGGGGGGTCTACGAGCAGTACTTC. It encodes CASSVDRGVYEQYF.

The V gene is TRBV5-1, the J gene TRBJ2-3; 13 bases are shared with TRBD2. The germline V gene encodes CDR1 SGHRS and CDR2 YFSETQ. The CDR3 is 18 residues long. V shed 4 bases, J shed 5 bases, and the junction held 13 bases outside the gene matches. CDR3 protein: CASSLYSGLAGEEDTQYF. CDR3 DNA sequence: TGCGCCAGCAGCCTCTACTCCGGACTAGCGGGAGAGGAAGATACGCAGTATTTT.

This clone was counted once. The chain uses TRBV19 and TRBJ1-1; D is perhaps TRBD1 (5 bases). Germline CDR1 is LNHDA and CDR2 is SQIVND (reference sequence). V shed 6 bases and J shed 3 bases, with 20 bases lying between them. This CDR3 has 16 amino acids. The CDR3, as DNA: TGTGCCAGTAGATCCGAGGATGGGGCGGGGGACACTGAAGCTTTCTTT. Translated, it gives CASRSEDGAGDTEAFF. Based on the CDR3 plus reference TRBV19 and TRBJ1-1, the full variable domain is DGGITQSPKYLFRKEGQNVTLSCEQNLNHDAMYWYRQDPGQGLRLIYYSQIVNDFQKGDIAEGYSVSREKKESFPLTVTSAQKNPTAFYLCASRSEDGAGDTEAFFGQGTRLTVV.

This clone was counted only a few times. The rearrangement uses TRBV2 and TRBJ2-5; 10 bases map to TRBD2. Germline CDR1 is SNHLY and CDR2 is FYNNEI. The CDR3 consists of 13 residues. Unmatched junction bases numbered 5, after V lost 8 bases and J lost 5 bases. In DNA, the CDR3 is TGTGCCAGCCAGCGGGGGGGCGACGAGACCCAGTACTTC. As protein: CASQRGGDETQYF.

The rearrangement joins TRBV18 to TRBJ1-6, with D hard to call. Germline CDR1 is KGHSH and CDR2 is LQKENI. This CDR3 is 13 amino acids long. V lost 3 bases, J lost 8 bases, and 8 bases lay in between. The CDR3 DNA follows: TGTGCCAGCTCACCTAATTTGGATTCACCCCTCCACTTT. Amino acid sequence: CASSPNLDSPLHF.

This clone came up once. This sequence joins TRBV2 and TRBJ2-7; 13 nucleotides align to TRBD2. Germline-derived CDR1 and CDR2 are SNHLY and FYNNEI. V lost 6 bases to trimming and J lost 6 bases; unmatched junction nucleotides: 5. The CDR3 sequence is 14 residues long. This chain's CDR3 is CASRPGLAGAEQYF. The CDR3 nucleotides read TGTGCCAGCAGACCTGGACTAGCGGGAGCCGAGCAGTACTTC.

The chain has TRBV7-6 and TRBJ2-3; 7 bases map to TRBD2. The CDR3 covers 16 residues. V dropped 2 bases and J dropped 2; count of bases not matched to a gene: 7. Germline CDR1 reads SGHVS; CDR2 reads FNYEAQ. The CDR3 is CASSLLGRGDTDTQYF. For the CDR3, the DNA is TGTGCCAGCAGCTTATTGGGACGGGGGGACACAGATACGCAGTATTTT.

The genes are TRBV5-1 and TRBJ1-1, with TRBD1 matching 7 bases. Per germline, CDR1 SGHRS and CDR2 YFSETQ. The CDR3 is 15 residues long. After removal of 4 bases from V and 5 bases from J, the junction contained 11 bases not matched to a gene. The CDR3 loop is CASSLGTAGGTEAFF. Written as DNA, the CDR3 is TGCGCCAGCAGCCTAGGGACAGCGGGAGGTACTGAAGCTTTCTTT.

V and J are TRBV7-9 and TRBJ1-4; tentative D call: TRBD1 (5 bases). Per the germline V gene, CDR1 is SEHNR and CDR2 is FQNEAQ (reference sequence). V dropped 5 bases and J dropped 8 bases, with 18 bases sitting between them. The CDR3 consists of 15 residues. Here the CDR3 reads CASSLIVGAGEKLFF. The CDR3 DNA reads TGTGCCAGCAGCCTAATCGTCGGGGCTGGAGAAAAACTGTTTTTT.